One sample yielded the 27 T cell receptor beta chains listed below, sequenced in a study of sequential checkpoint blockade in melanoma. Repertoires were generated with immunoSEQ multiplex PCR, while TCRdb's copy carries only in-frame clones and drops some. The sample includes around 21,000 clones, 80% to 90% seen only once; the top ten take over 9.5%. The treatment is: randomized to nivolumab then ipilimumab (arm A) or the reverse (arm B). The sample here was CD8+ T cells sorted from blood (inferred from file names), taken from a patient given nivolumab and ipilimumab in sequence. The receptors here all came from a human donor with melanoma.

The genes are TRBV27 and TRBJ1-1; D unresolved. This CDR3 spans 14 amino acids. Trimming took off 3 bases at V and 1 base at J, with 9 bases between the two ends. CDR1 is MNHEY and CDR2 is SMNVEV in the germline V gene (reference sequence). The CDR3: CASSFRIGNTEAFF. CDR3 DNA: TGTGCCAGCAGTTTCAGAATTGGGAACACTGAAGCTTTCTTT.

V gene TRBV7-9 combines with J gene TRBJ1-2; D might be TRBD1 (5 bases). Germline V CDR1 and CDR2: SEHNR, FQNEAQ (reference sequence). The CDR3 has 16 amino acids. Trimming left V 0 bases short and J 4 bases short, with 15 bases between. The CDR3 DNA reads TGTGCCAGCAGCTTAGCCGGACAACAGGATACCTATGGCTACACCTTC. Amino acid sequence: CASSLAGQQDTYGYTF.

This chain links TRBV10-3 with TRBJ2-5, with 12 bases matching TRBD2. The end of the DNA is better explained by TRBJ2-7, so the J call may be wrong. The CDR3 has 16 amino acids. Germline assignment: CDR1 ENHRY and CDR2 SYGVKD. The CDR3 DNA reads TGTGCCATCAGTGAGAAACCCGGACTAGCGGGAATCGAGCAGTACTTC. This translates into CAISEKPGLAGIEQYF.

The table lists this clone with a count of one. The V and J genes are TRBV19 and TRBJ2-1, with 10 bases fitting TRBD1. Germline CDR1 is LNHDA and CDR2 is SQIVND (reference sequence). V dropped 4 bases and J dropped 7; count of bases not matched to a gene: 4. This CDR3 comprises 14 residues. The CDR3 loop reads CASSRDRGLNEQFF. CDR3 nucleotides: TGTGCCAGTAGTAGGGACAGGGGACTAAATGAGCAGTTCTTC.

This chain uses TRBV2 with TRBJ1-1; D is possibly TRBD1 (6 bases). The V and J ends lost 1 base and 0 bases respectively, with 12 bases between them. The germline CDR1 and CDR2 sequences are SNHLY and FYNNEI. The CDR3 extends over 16 amino acids. CDR3 sequence: CASSEDGGYMNTEAFF. The CDR3 bases are TGTGCCAGCAGTGAAGATGGGGGCTACATGAACACTGAAGCTTTCTTT.

The chain carries TRBV4-3 and TRBJ1-2, with no clear D. Germline CDR1 is LGHNA and CDR2 is YSLEER. This CDR3 has 15 residues. V was shortened by 1 base and J by 2 bases, with 11 bases between the two germline ends. Written as DNA, the CDR3 is TGCGCCAGCAGCCAAGTATACAGTTCCAACTATGGCTACACCTTC. Its protein product is CASSQVYSSNYGYTF.

The CDR3 DNA sequence: TGTGCCAGTAGTATTGGGAGTGGCGCCTCCTACGAGCAGTACTTC. Translated: CASSIGSGASYEQYF. The chain uses TRBV19 and TRBJ2-7; TRBD2 is a possible D gene (5 bases). The CDR3 covers 15 residues. Trimming shortened V by 3 bases and J by 0 bases, and 12 bases separated the two germline ends. Germline values: CDR1 LNHDA, CDR2 SQIVND (reference sequence).

The genes are TRBV7-8 and TRBJ2-2; tentative D call: TRBD1 (6 bases). The CDR3 has 17 residues. V shed 4 bases and J shed 4 bases, with 19 bases lying between them. The germline CDR1 and CDR2 sequences are SGHVS and FQNEAQ. The CDR3 spells CASSYRQVSASTGELFF. The CDR3 DNA is TGTGCCAGCAGCTACCGACAGGTGTCAGCGTCCACCGGGGAGCTGTTTTTT. The complete variable domain, with remaining parts taken from reference TRBV7-8 and TRBJ2-2, reads GAGVSQSPRYKVAKRGQDVALRCDPISGHVSLFWYQQALGQGPEFLTYFQNEAQLDKSGLPSDRFFAERPEGSVSTLKIQRTQQEDSAVYLCASSYRQVSASTGELFFGEGSRLTVL.

This chain joins TRBV2 and TRBJ2-5; a possible D gene is TRBD1 (6 bases). Trimming removed 4 bases at V and 5 bases at J, with 17 bases between. This CDR3 comprises 15 residues. From germline, CDR1 is SNHLY and CDR2 FYNNEI. The CDR3 reads CASSGWSGERETQYF. CDR3 DNA: TGTGCCAGCAGTGGTTGGTCAGGGGAGAGGGAGACCCAGTACTTC. Looking up the rest from reference TRBV2 and TRBJ2-5 gives the full variable domain: EPEVTQTPSHQVTQMGQEVILRCVPISNHLYFYWYRQILGQKVEFLVSFYNNEISEKSEIFDDQFSVERPDGSNFTLKIRSTKLEDSAMYFCASSGWSGERETQYFGPGTRLLVL.

The table lists this clone with a few counts. The chain joins TRBV5-8 to TRBJ2-5, with 14 bases aligning to TRBD2. CDR3 length: 19 residues. CDR1 is SGHTS and CDR2 is YDEGEE in the germline V gene. Germline trimming cut 3 bases from V and 1 base from J; bases unmatched to any gene: 11. Written as DNA, the CDR3 is TGTGCCAGCAGCTCGACTAGCGGGGGGGCCGGTGTGTTCCAAGAGACCCAGTACTTC. Amino acids: CASSSTSGGAGVFQETQYF.

V and J are TRBV4-3 and TRBJ1-6; D is undetermined. Germline-derived CDR1 and CDR2 are LGHNA and YSLEER. This CDR3 has 15 residues. V was pared by 3 bases and J by 10 bases, with 16 bases between. CDR3 DNA sequence: TGCGCCAGCAGCCACATATGGGCCCCCAACTCACCCCTCCACTTT. The encoded protein is CASSHIWAPNSPLHF.

This clone was found once. The chain joins TRBV5-1 to TRBJ1-2, with 8 bases lining up with TRBD1. Germline V gene lookup returns CDR1 SGHRS and CDR2 YFSETQ. The CDR3 has 16 residues. The V gene end was trimmed by 3 bases and the J gene end by 3 bases; junction bases not matched to a gene: 10. The CDR3 is CASSSGQGFFDYGYTF. CDR3 nucleotide sequence: TGCGCCAGCAGCTCAGGACAGGGATTTTTTGACTATGGCTACACCTTC.

This chain joins TRBV30 and TRBJ2-7, with TRBD1 as a possible D gene (6 bases). In germline, CDR1 is GTSNPN, CDR2 SVGIG (reference sequence). The CDR3 sequence is 13 residues long. V was shortened by 2 bases and J by 3 bases, with 11 bases between the two germline ends. The CDR3 loop reads CAWSHTGNYEQYF. The CDR3 DNA follows: TGTGCCTGGAGTCACACAGGGAACTACGAGCAGTACTTC.

This clone has just a few counts. DNA for the CDR3: TGTGCCAGCAGCGGAGGGGGGGGGCAGTGGTATGGCTACACCTTC. The encoded protein is CASSGGGGQWYGYTF. The gene calls are TRBV11-2 and TRBJ1-2, with D possibly being TRBD1 (6 bases). CDR1 is SGHAT and CDR2 is FQNNGV in the germline V gene. This CDR3 contains 15 residues. The V end lost 5 bases, the J end lost 5 bases, and 18 bases lay between the germline ends.

This clone was observed a few times. V is TRBV7-8 and J is TRBJ2-7; 8 bases agree with TRBD2. CDR3 length: 14 residues. Germline loops: CDR1 SGHVS, CDR2 FQNEAQ. The ends lost 2 bases at V and 3 bases at J; junction bases unmatched: 3. The DNA of the CDR3 is TGTGCCAGCAGCTTATCGCTAGCGGGCTACGAGCAGTACTTC. Its protein is CASSLSLAGYEQYF.

V is TRBV11-2 and J is TRBJ2-1; 9 bases match TRBD2. After removal of 6 bases from V and 8 bases from J, the junction contained 8 bases not matched to a gene. CDR1 and CDR2 (germline): SGHAT, FQNNGV. The CDR3 consists of 14 residues. This CDR3 is CASSSGTSIYEQFF. The CDR3 DNA reads TGTGCCAGCAGTTCCGGGACTAGCATATATGAGCAGTTCTTC.

As for this clone: The junction and the germline gene differ at one end; a read error may be behind it. This chain links TRBV5-5 with TRBJ2-7; the D is unclear. The CDR3 has 16 amino acids. The germline V gene has CDR1 SGHKS and CDR2 YYEKEE (reference sequence). CDR3 protein: CASSQERHRSSYEQYF. The CDR3 DNA is TGCGCCAGCAGCCAAGAACGGCATAGGAGCTCCTACGAGCAGTACTTC.

This rearrangement joins TRBV5-1 to TRBJ2-1, with 8 nucleotides matching TRBD2. Germline CDR1 reads SGHRS; CDR2 reads YFSETQ. The CDR3 is made up of 16 amino acids. V was pared by 3 bases and J by 6 bases, with 11 bases of the junction left unmatched. The CDR3 DNA reads TGCGCCAGCAGCTCCCGGGGGGGAAGGGATTTCAATGAGCAGTTCTTC. Translation: CASSSRGGRDFNEQFF.

V gene TRBV11-2 combines with J gene TRBJ1-5, with a possible D match to TRBD1 (5 bases). This CDR3 comprises 18 residues. Per the germline V gene, CDR1 is SGHAT and CDR2 is FQNNGV. V was shortened by 1 base and J by 2 bases, with 18 bases between the two germline ends. In DNA form, the CDR3 reads TGTGCCAGCAGCTTAGGCGCAGGGATTGGAATCCGCAATCAGCCCCAGCATTTT. As protein: CASSLGAGIGIRNQPQHF.

CDR3 sequence: CASSFSGGAVNEQFF. In DNA, the CDR3 is TGTGCCAGCAGCTTCAGCGGGGGGGCGGTAAATGAGCAGTTCTTC. J is TRBJ2-1 and V is TRBV11-2, with TRBD2 matching 10 bases. This CDR3 comprises 15 residues. CDR1 and CDR2 (germline): SGHAT, FQNNGV. The V and J ends lost 3 bases and 7 bases, in that order; junction bases with no gene match: 6.

This clone was observed a handful of times. J is TRBJ1-4 and V is TRBV9, with 9 bases lining up with TRBD1. V lost 4 bases and J lost 4; bases outside the gene matches: 17. This CDR3 has 19 amino acids. Germline CDR1 and CDR2: SGDLS and YYNGEE. The CDR3 nucleotides are TGTGCCAGCAGCCCCGAAAAACCGGGACAGGGTCCCTATAATGAAAAACTGTTTTTT. Its protein is CASSPEKPGQGPYNEKLFF.

This chain connects TRBV10-1 to TRBJ2-3; D not certain. The length of the CDR3 is 17 residues. CDR1 and CDR2 from the germline V gene are WNHNN and SYGVQD (reference sequence). V lost 3 bases, J lost 2 bases, and 18 bases lay in between. CDR3 in DNA: TGCGCCAGCAGTGACCCCGAGAACGAGGTGCACACAGATACGCAGTATTTT. Protein sequence: CASSDPENEVHTDTQYF.

This clone was observed a few times. This chain uses TRBV5-1 with TRBJ2-7, with 9 bases matching TRBD1. Germline CDR1 and CDR2: SGHRS and YFSETQ. V gave up 1 base and J gave up 4 bases; unmatched junction bases: 9. The CDR3 is 16 amino acids. CDR3 sequence reads: CASSLSLPGQGYEQYF. CDR3 bases: TGCGCCAGCAGCTTGTCCCTACCGGGACAGGGATACGAGCAGTACTTC.

The chain combines TRBV11-2 with TRBJ2-1; weak D call: TRBD2 (5 bases). Trimming stripped 5 bases from V and 3 bases from J, with 14 bases between. The V gene's germline CDR1 is SGHAT and CDR2 FQNNGV. CDR3 length: 15 amino acids. CDR3 bases: TGTGCCAGCAGCCATCTAGCATCGGTCTACAATGAGCAGTTCTTC. It codes for CASSHLASVYNEQFF.

V gene TRBV5-4 combines with J gene TRBJ1-4; 7 bases are a match to TRBD1. This CDR3 has 16 residues. V lost 0 bases, J lost 0 bases, and 2 bases stayed unmatched. Germline CDR1 and CDR2: SGHNT and YYREEE (reference sequence). CDR3 region: CASSLEGGSTNEKLFF. CDR3 DNA sequence: TGTGCCAGCAGCTTGGAAGGGGGCTCAACTAATGAAAAACTGTTTTTT.

The chain joins TRBV4-1 to TRBJ1-1; D perhaps matches TRBD1 (6 bases). The germline V gene encodes CDR1 MGHRA and CDR2 YSYEKL. Trimming cost V 2 bases and J 0 bases, with 10 bases left between them. The length of the CDR3 is 15 residues. CDR3 nucleotides: TGCGCCAGCAGCCAACGGGACACCATGAACACTGAAGCTTTCTTT. Residues: CASSQRDTMNTEAFF.

The V call is TRBV27, the J call TRBJ2-7, with 7 bases that match TRBD1. Germline assignment: CDR1 MNHEY and CDR2 SMNVEV (reference sequence). J lost 6 bases, V lost 4 bases, and 9 bases had no gene match. This CDR3 has 14 residues. The CDR3 DNA is TGTGCCAGCAGTTACACAGGGGCCGTCGTCGAGCAGTACTTC. Translated: CASSYTGAVVEQYF.